This entry concerns a single TCR beta chain. Its specificity is not known. Autoimmune disease history or systemic immunosuppression excluded patients. Some clones are missing from TCRdb's copy, which holds only in-frame ones; the method was immunoSEQ multiplex PCR. The sample shows under 70,000 clones, 70% to 90% of them seen only once. J lost 6 bases, V lost 3 bases, and 7 bases had no gene match. Germline values: CDR1 SGDLS, CDR2 YYNGEE. CDR3 length equals 15 residues. This entry comes from a study of OX40 agonist ivuxolimab in advanced cancers. Study results and limitations: Certain nonresponding patients likewise had low normalized T-cell clonal expansion. Some of the lowest clonal expansion was seen in partial responders at 0.1-3.0 mg/kg.

This chain links TRBV9 with TRBJ2-7; 12 nucleotides match TRBD1. Sequences were derived from CD4+ or CD8+ T cells sorted from blood, sampled in a trial of the OX40 agonist ivuxolimab. The sequence was collected from an adult with an advanced solid tumor such as melanoma, head and neck, liver or kidney cancer. CDR3 sequence (DNA): TGTGCCAGCAGCGCGGGACAGGGGGCTCCCCTCGAGCAGTACTTC. It is translated as CASSAGQGAPLEQYF.